This T cell receptor beta chain was identified during a study of blood T cell repertoires in COVID-19 (dated by TCRdb to 2019 to 2021). Broadly, across the study: The collaborator samples originated in the United States, Italy and Spain and spanned the acute and convalescent phases of COVID-19. Where HLA class I and class II types were available, the types were taken from metadata supplied by the sample provider, not from assay-based typing. Samples were obtained from the ongoing ImmuneRACE study (first 160 participants) and from 950 to 1,500 subjects provided by 6 global collaborators. The repertoires were made available in a free public database intended to serve as a resource for research on the immune response to SARS-CoV-2. The material from the prospective study consisted of cDNA or gDNA derived from T cells, B-cell-depleted T cells, or PBMCs. Subjects who had been exposed to COVID-19, were actively infected with it, or had recovered from it provided the deeply sampled blood TCRbeta repertoires that made up the dataset. The sample metadata nearly always contained a de-identified subject ID, COVID-19 status, age in years and sex. What the research found in general, with its limitations: The amount of clinical and demographic metadata varied by source and participant and was provided uncurated.

Participants in the prospective study were enrolled through a virtual design, were aged roughly 18 to 95 years, and lived in approximately 25 United States geographic areas. Cohort assignment in the prospective study relied on participant-reported clinical history from a screening survey and a study questionnaire. Exposed participants had been in contact with someone with a PCR-confirmed or clinician-diagnosed COVID-19 case within 2 weeks of study entry. Each participant in the prospective study had whole blood, serum and a nasopharyngeal or oropharyngeal swab collected by mobile phlebotomists. Participants in the prospective study had the option to provide additional blood draws and questionnaires over a roughly 2-month period. Prospective study blood samples were shipped either frozen or at room temperature before DNA extraction. As regards this clone: The antigen it binds to is not known. One base away there is no much larger clone; base qualities are not given.

Inclusive of the bounding cysteine and phenylalanine, the CDR3 is 16 residues long. The only DNA kept is the CDR3, 48 bases in frame from the first base. From V the trimming removes 5 bases and from J it removes 0 bases, while the gene matches leave 5 bases of the junction unaccounted for. CDR1 is given as SGHTA and CDR2 as FQGNSA, both from the germline V gene. TCRbeta CDR3 regions were amplified from genomic DNA using the immunoSEQ Assay, a bias-controlled multiplex PCR. Per the original workflow: Nucleated cell counts per sample were estimated from amplification of reference gene primers within the assay. To quantify the absolute abundance of each unique TCRbeta CDR3 rearrangement, sequence reads were collapsed and filtered. Productive Simpson clonality was computed per sample as the square root of Simpson's diversity index over productive rearrangements. Held by TCRdb, this immuneACCESS table contains in-frame sequences only and omits some clones. Under half of the omission traces to an unresolved V gene where checked; the cause of the rest is unknown. Clone size and the V and J calls come from that table; the DNA yielded D and trimming. The sample profile shows about 270,000 clones; more than 85% of them were found once. The ten most abundant clones make up around 2.8% of the sample.

This chain is built from TRBV7-2 and TRBJ2-2, and 8 bases in between align with TRBD1. Material for sequencing was PBMCs or T cells enriched from blood (not recorded which). The sequence came from a man aged 35 to 55 who had been exposed to COVID-19. The DNA sequence is as follows: TGTGCCAGCAGCACGGGACAGGTCGCGAACACCGGGGAGCTGTTTTTT. Its protein is CASSTGQVANTGELFF.